One and the same sample provided the 19 T cell receptor beta chains below, sequenced in a study of T cell clonotyping in hematopoietic cell transplantation. Time point here: recipient sample about 28 days before transplant, after cytoreduction. Here immunoSEQ multiplex PCR was the method, and the copy in TCRdb shows in-frame clones only, minus some. The repertoire has around 5,000 clones, around 30% of them found once; the top ten carry roughly 17%. The specimen was peripheral blood mononuclear cells, collected before stem cell transplant. These receptors were obtained from a man between 50 and 59 years old with myelofibrosis. Some clones in this sample may be carry-over from other donors' samples.

This clone was observed a few times. This sequence joins TRBV25-1 and TRBJ2-5; the match to TRBD2 covers 11 bases. V gave up 6 bases and J gave up 1 base; unmatched junction bases: 4. Per the germline V gene, CDR1 is MGHDK and CDR2 is SYGVNS. This CDR3 has 15 residues. As DNA, the CDR3 is TGTGCCAGCAGGCTAGCGGGGGGCTCCCAAGAGACCCAGTACTTC. Protein: CASRLAGGSQETQYF.

CDR3 DNA: TGTGCCTGGAGTCGACAGGGGGCGAGTCAGCCCCAGCATTTT. Its translation is CAWSRQGASQPQHF. The V and J genes are TRBV30 and TRBJ1-5; 10 bases line up with TRBD1. The V and J ends lost 2 bases and 6 bases, in that order; junction bases with no gene match: 4. CDR3 size: 14 residues. Germline assignment: CDR1 GTSNPN and CDR2 SVGIG (reference sequence).

The V and J genes are TRBV25-1 and TRBJ2-1; D is undetermined. The CDR3 totals 12 residues. The germline gives CDR1 MGHDK, CDR2 SYGVNS. V gave up 4 bases and J gave up 9 bases, with 10 bases separating them. The CDR3 DNA follows: TGTGCCAGCAGTGTGACGGTCATTGAGCAGTTCTTC. It encodes CASSVTVIEQFF.

This clone was counted a few times. V gene TRBV5-6 combines with J gene TRBJ1-2; D is ambiguous. CDR3 length: 15 residues. The V gene's germline CDR1 is SGHDT and CDR2 YYEEEE. The V gene lost 0 bases and the J gene lost 8 bases, with 17 bases spanning the gap. CDR3 bases: TGTGCCAGCAGCTTGGCGCCCTTGTCCTTAATAGGCTACACCTTC. Protein sequence: CASSLAPLSLIGYTF.

V gene TRBV6-5 combines with J gene TRBJ1-2; 8 bases are a match to TRBD1. Germline V gene lookup returns CDR1 MNHEY and CDR2 SVGAGI. Trimming cost V 6 bases and J 2 bases; bases outside gene matches: 2. The CDR3 consists of 13 residues. The CDR3 DNA sequence: TGTGCCAGCAGCAGGACAGGGAACTATGGCTACACCTTC. Translation gives CASSRTGNYGYTF.

This clone ranks as medium-sized. The V call is TRBV25-1, the J call TRBJ1-1; 8 bases line up with TRBD1. The CDR3 loop spans 13 amino acids. Germline V lookup: CDR1 MGHDK, CDR2 SYGVNS. J was trimmed by 7 bases and V by 6 bases; bases with no gene match: 7. Here the CDR3 DNA reads TGTGCCAGCAGAGATCCACAGGGGGTTGAAGCTTTCTTT. It codes for CASRDPQGVEAFF.

CDR3 nucleotides: TGCGCCAGCAGCGTGGGAGGGAACACTGAAGCTTTCTTT. Its translation is CASSVGGNTEAFF. This sequence joins TRBV5-1 and TRBJ1-1; unclear D gene. CDR1 is SGHRS, CDR2 YFSETQ, per germline. V shed 4 bases and J shed 1 base, with 8 bases lying between them. This CDR3 spans 13 amino acids.

The chain links TRBV30 to TRBJ2-7; D unclear. Trimming shortened V by 1 base and J by 2 bases, and 9 bases separated the two germline ends. The germline gives CDR1 GTSNPN, CDR2 SVGIG (reference sequence). The CDR3 consists of 13 residues. Here the CDR3 reads CAWSARQAYEQYF. CDR3 bases: TGTGCCTGGAGTGCCAGGCAGGCCTACGAGCAGTACTTC.

The V and J genes are TRBV6-6 and TRBJ1-2; 10 nucleotides agree with TRBD1. The J segment lost 0 bases and the V segment lost 7 bases, leaving 8 bases of the junction unmatched. This CDR3 is built from 16 residues. The germline CDR1 and CDR2 sequences are MNHNY and SVGAGI (reference sequence). The chain's CDR3 is CASTIGGTGANYGYTF. The CDR3 DNA sequence: TGTGCCAGCACCATAGGGGGGACAGGGGCTAACTATGGCTACACCTTC.

This clone has more than one count but fewer than ten. This chain uses TRBV11-2 with TRBJ1-2, with D unclear. This CDR3 region has 14 residues. Looked up from germline, CDR1 is SGHAT and CDR2 is FQNNGV. Trimming took off 1 base at V and 6 bases at J, with 12 bases between the two ends. The CDR3 region is CASSLGVGWNGYTF. CDR3 in DNA: TGTGCCAGCAGCTTAGGGGTGGGCTGGAATGGCTACACCTTC.

The chain links TRBV30 to TRBJ2-5; TRBD1 matches at 7 bases. With 2 bases clipped from V and 6 bases from J, the junction kept 3 bases outside the gene matches. Germline CDR1 is GTSNPN and CDR2 is SVGIG (reference sequence). The CDR3 spans 12 residues. CDR3 nucleotide sequence: TGTGCCTGGAGTCCCAGGGGGAAGACCCAGTACTTC. Encoded protein: CAWSPRGKTQYF.

This clone was observed a few times. The chain recombines TRBV30 with TRBJ1-1, with a possible D match to TRBD1 (5 bases). The V end lost 2 bases, the J end lost 10 bases, and 11 bases lay between the germline ends. CDR3 length: 11 amino acids. Per the germline V gene, CDR1 is GTSNPN and CDR2 is SVGIG (reference sequence). The chain's CDR3 is CAWSLRGPAFF. DNA of the CDR3: TGTGCCTGGAGTCTCCGGGGCCCAGCTTTCTTT.

Only a few counts were recorded for this clone. The chain uses TRBV4-1 and TRBJ2-7; D is possibly TRBD2 (7 bases). Trimming removed 1 base from V and 6 bases from J, with 19 bases in between. This CDR3 has 16 amino acids. In germline, CDR1 is MGHRA, CDR2 YSYEKL. The DNA of the CDR3 is TGCGCCAGCAGCCAAGTAAACATGGTGGGGGGGCGCGAGCAGTACTTC. Protein product: CASSQVNMVGGREQYF.

The chain carries TRBV29-1 and TRBJ1-1; D gene ambiguous. CDR3 size: 13 residues. CDR1 SQVTM and CDR2 ANQGSEA come from the germline V gene. Trimming took 7 bases from V and 2 from J, leaving 14 bases between them. CDR3 loop: CSARLPPNTEAFF. The CDR3 DNA is TGCAGCGCCCGCCTACCACCAAACACTGAAGCTTTCTTT.

The rearrangement uses TRBV5-1 and TRBJ1-2; the D is unclear. The CDR3 contains 14 residues. Germline-derived CDR1 and CDR2 are SGHRS and YFSETQ. With 0 bases removed from V and 2 bases from J, the gap between germline ends came to 8 bases. The CDR3 here is CASSLADGNYGYTF. DNA for the CDR3: TGCGCCAGCAGCTTGGCCGACGGCAACTATGGCTACACCTTC.

This clone was counted between two and nine times. The rearrangement joins TRBV28 to TRBJ1-1; no clear D gene. The CDR3 spans 14 residues. Trimming took 1 base from V and 1 from J, leaving 7 bases between them. Germline V gene sequence: CDR1 MDHEN, CDR2 SYDVKM. The CDR3 sequence is CASSLSPGNTEAFF. DNA for the CDR3: TGTGCCAGCAGTTTATCACCAGGGAACACTGAAGCTTTCTTT.

The genes are TRBV6-5 and TRBJ1-1; weak D call: TRBD1 (6 bases). This CDR3 has 12 residues. Germline V gene sequence: CDR1 MNHEY, CDR2 SVGAGI. The V end was cut by 6 bases, the J end by 8 bases, with 13 bases between. The CDR3 sequence: CASRLGTREAFF. The CDR3, as DNA: TGTGCCAGCAGACTTGGGACACGGGAAGCTTTCTTT.

The gene calls are TRBV7-6 and TRBJ2-2, with 12 bases that match TRBD2. This CDR3 spans 21 amino acids. Germline V gene lookup returns CDR1 SGHVS and CDR2 FNYEAQ. Losses at the gene ends were 1 base for V and 6 bases for J; bases not matched to a gene: 18. The CDR3 nucleotides read TGTGCCAGCAGCTTAGTTTTATTGGTGACTAGCGGGAGAAAGATGGCCGGGGAGCTGTTTTTT. Its protein product is CASSLVLLVTSGRKMAGELFF.

The chain uses TRBV5-6 and TRBJ1-5, with D hard to call. CDR3 length: 14 residues. Germline assignment: CDR1 SGHDT and CDR2 YYEEEE. V was trimmed by 2 bases and J by 2 bases, leaving 8 bases between them. CDR3 nucleotide sequence: TGTGCCAGCAGCTTCGGTATCGGCAATCAGCCCCAGCATTTT. It is translated as CASSFGIGNQPQHF.